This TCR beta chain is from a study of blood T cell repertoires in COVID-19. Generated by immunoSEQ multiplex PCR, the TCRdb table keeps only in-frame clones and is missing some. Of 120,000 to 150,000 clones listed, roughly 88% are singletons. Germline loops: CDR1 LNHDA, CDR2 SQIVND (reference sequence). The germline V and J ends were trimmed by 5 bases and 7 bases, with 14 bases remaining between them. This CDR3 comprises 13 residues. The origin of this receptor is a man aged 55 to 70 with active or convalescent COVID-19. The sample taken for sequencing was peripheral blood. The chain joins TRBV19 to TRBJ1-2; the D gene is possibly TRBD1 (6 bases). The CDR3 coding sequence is TGTGCCAGTAGTGTTACAGGGATTTCTGGCTACACCTTC. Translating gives CASSVTGISGYTF.